This TCR beta chain was recorded in a study of OX40 agonist ivuxolimab in advanced cancers. Study-level background: Eligibility admitted prior anti-PD-1, anti-PD-L1 or anti-CTLA-4 therapy; around 42% had some.

Findings and caveats of the study: Dosing at 0.1 to 3.0 mg/kg was accompanied by clonal expansion of CD4+ and CD8+ blood T cells by week 6.

Germline CDR1 and CDR2: SGDLS and YYNGEE. The CDR3 spans 14 residues. V was clipped by 4 bases and J by 2 bases, with 13 bases between them. Only in-frame clones appear in the TCRdb table, and some are missing; sequencing was by immunoSEQ multiplex PCR. This table has roughly 75,000 clones, 75% to 90% appearing once. A note on this clone: Its antigen remains unidentified.

The TCR comes from an adult with an advanced solid tumor such as melanoma, head and neck, liver or kidney cancer. The V and J genes are TRBV9 and TRBJ2-7; no reliable D call. The specimen was CD4+ or CD8+ T cells sorted from blood, collected in a trial of the OX40 agonist ivuxolimab. Written as DNA, the CDR3 is TGTGCCAGCAGCTCGGCACCGGGCCCCTACGAGCAGTACTTC. Translation: CASSSAPGPYEQYF. Looking up the rest from reference TRBV9 and TRBJ2-7 gives the full variable domain: DSGVTQTPKHLITATGQRVTLRCSPRSGDLSVYWYQQSLDQGLQFLIQYYNGEERAKGNILERFSAQQFPDLHSELNLSSLELGDSALYFCASSSAPGPYEQYFGPGTRLTVT.